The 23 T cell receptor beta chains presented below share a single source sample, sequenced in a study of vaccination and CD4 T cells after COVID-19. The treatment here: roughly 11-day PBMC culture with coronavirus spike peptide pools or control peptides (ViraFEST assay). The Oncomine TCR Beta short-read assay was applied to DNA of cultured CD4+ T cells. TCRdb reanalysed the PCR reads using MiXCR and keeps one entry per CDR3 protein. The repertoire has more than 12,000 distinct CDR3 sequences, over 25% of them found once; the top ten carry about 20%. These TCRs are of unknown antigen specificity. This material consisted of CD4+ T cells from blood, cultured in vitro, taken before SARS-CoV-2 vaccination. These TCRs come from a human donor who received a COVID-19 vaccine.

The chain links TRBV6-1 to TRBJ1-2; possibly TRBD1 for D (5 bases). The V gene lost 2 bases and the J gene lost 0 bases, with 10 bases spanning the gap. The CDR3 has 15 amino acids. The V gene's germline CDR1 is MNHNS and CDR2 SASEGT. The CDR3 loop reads CASSESRGANYGYTF. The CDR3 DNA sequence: TGTGCCAGCAGTGAATCTAGGGGCGCTAACTATGGCTACACCTTC.

CDR3 amino acids: CAARETEGGYTF. The CDR3 bases are TGTGCCGCCCGCGAGACGGAAGGGGGCTACACCTTC. V is TRBV6-1 and J is TRBJ1-2; D is ambiguous. V lost 11 bases to trimming and J lost 8 bases, with 18 bases between them. In germline, CDR1 is MNHNS, CDR2 SASEGT. The length of the CDR3 is 12 residues.

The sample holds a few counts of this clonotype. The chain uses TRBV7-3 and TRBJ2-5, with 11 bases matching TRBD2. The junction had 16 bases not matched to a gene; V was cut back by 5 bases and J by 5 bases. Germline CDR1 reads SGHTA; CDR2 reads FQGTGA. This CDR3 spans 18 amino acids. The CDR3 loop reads CASSPNSGGAETGETQYF. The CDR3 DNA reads TGTGCCAGCAGCCCGAATAGCGGGGGGGCTGAAACGGGGGAGACCCAGTACTTC. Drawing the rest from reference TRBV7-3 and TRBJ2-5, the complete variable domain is GAGVSQTPSNKVTEKGKYVELRCDPISGHTALYWYRQSLGQGPEFLIYFQGTGAADDSGLPNDRFFAVRPEGSVSTLKIQRTERGDSAVYLCASSPNSGGAETGETQYFGPGTRLLVL.

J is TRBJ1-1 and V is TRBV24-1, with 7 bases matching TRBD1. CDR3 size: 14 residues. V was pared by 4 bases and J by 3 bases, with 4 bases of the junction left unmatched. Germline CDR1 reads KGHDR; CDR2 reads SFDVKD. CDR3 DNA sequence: TGTGCCACCAGTGAAGGGGGCGAGGACACTGAAGCTTTCTTT. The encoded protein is CATSEGGEDTEAFF.

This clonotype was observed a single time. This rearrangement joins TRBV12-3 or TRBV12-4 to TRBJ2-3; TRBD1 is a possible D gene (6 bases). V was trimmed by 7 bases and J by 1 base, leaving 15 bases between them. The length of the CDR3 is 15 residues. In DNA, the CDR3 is TGTGCCAGCATCAAGGGGGTTCCCGGCACAGATACGCAGTATTTT. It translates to CASIKGVPGTDTQYF.

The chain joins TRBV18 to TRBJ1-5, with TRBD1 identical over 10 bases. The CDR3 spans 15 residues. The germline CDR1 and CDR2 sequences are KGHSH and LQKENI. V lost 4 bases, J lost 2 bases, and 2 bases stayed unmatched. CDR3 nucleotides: TGTGCCAGCTCACTGACAGGGGGCGGCAATCAGCCCCAGCATTTT. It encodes CASSLTGGGNQPQHF.

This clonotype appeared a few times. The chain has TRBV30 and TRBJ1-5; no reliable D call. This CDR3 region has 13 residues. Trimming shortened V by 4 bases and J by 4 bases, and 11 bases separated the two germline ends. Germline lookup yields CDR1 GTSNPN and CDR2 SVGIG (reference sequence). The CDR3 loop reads CAWTPSGNQPQHF. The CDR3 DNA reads TGTGCCTGGACCCCCTCTGGTAATCAGCCCCAGCATTTT.

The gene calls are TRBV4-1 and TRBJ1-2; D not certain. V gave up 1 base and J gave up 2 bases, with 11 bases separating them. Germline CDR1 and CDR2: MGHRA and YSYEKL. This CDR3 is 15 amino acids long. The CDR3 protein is CASSQVASKNYGYTF. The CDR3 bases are TGCGCCAGCAGCCAAGTCGCGAGCAAGAACTATGGCTACACCTTC.

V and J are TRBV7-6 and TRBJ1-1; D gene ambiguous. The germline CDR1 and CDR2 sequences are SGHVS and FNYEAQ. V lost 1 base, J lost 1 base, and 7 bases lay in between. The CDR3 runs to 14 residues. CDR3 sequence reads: CASSLDVRNTEAFF. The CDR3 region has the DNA TGTGCCAGCAGCTTAGATGTCAGGAACACTGAAGCTTTCTTT.

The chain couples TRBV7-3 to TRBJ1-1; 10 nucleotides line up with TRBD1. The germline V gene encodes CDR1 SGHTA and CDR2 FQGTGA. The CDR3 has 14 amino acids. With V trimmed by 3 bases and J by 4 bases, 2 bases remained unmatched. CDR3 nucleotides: TGTGCCAGCAGCTTGACAGGGGGCCTCACTGAAGCTTTCTTT. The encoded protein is CASSLTGGLTEAFF.

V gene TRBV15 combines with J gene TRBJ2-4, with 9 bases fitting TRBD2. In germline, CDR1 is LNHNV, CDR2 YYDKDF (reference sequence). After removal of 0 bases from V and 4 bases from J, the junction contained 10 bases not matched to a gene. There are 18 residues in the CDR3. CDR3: CATSRDLRASGGKNIQYF. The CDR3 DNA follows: TGTGCCACCAGCAGAGATCTGAGGGCCAGCGGGGGGAAAAACATTCAGTACTTC.

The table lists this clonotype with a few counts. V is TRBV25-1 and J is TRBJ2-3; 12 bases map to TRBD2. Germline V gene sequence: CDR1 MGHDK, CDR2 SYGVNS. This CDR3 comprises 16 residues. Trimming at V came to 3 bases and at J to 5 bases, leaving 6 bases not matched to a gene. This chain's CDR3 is CASSDASGGVGDTQYF. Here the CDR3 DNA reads TGTGCCAGCAGTGACGCTAGCGGGGGGGTAGGAGATACGCAGTATTTT.

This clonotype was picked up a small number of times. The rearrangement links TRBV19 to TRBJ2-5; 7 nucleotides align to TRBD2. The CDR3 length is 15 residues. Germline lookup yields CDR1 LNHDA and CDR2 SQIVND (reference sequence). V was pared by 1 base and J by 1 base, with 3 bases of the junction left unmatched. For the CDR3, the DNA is TGTGCCAGTAGTATAGGACTAGCCTTCCAAGAGACCCAGTACTTC. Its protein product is CASSIGLAFQETQYF. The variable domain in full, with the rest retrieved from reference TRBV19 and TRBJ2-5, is DGGITQSPKYLFRKEGQNVTLSCEQNLNHDAMYWYRQDPGQGLRLIYYSQIVNDFQKGDIAEGYSVSREKKESFPLTVTSAQKNPTAFYLCASSIGLAFQETQYFGPGTRLLVL.

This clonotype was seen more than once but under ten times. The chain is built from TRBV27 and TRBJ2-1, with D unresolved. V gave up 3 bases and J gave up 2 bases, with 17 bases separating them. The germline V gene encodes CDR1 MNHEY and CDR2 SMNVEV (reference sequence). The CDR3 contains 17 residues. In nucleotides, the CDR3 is TGTGCCAGCAGTTTGCCCCGTTCCGGCGCGGCCTACAATGAGCAGTTCTTC. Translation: CASSLPRSGAAYNEQFF.

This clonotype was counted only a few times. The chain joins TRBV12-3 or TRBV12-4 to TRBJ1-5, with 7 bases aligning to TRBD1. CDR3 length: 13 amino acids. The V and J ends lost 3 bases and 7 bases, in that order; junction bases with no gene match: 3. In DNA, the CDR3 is TGTGCCAGCAGTTTCTTCAGGGGGCAGCCCCAGCATTTT. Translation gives CASSFFRGQPQHF.

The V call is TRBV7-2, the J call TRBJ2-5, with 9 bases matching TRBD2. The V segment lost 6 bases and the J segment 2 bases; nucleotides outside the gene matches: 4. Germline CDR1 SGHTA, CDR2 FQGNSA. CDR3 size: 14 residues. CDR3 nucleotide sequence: TGTGCCAGCAGACGAGCGGGGGGTCAAGAGACCCAGTACTTC. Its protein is CASRRAGGQETQYF.

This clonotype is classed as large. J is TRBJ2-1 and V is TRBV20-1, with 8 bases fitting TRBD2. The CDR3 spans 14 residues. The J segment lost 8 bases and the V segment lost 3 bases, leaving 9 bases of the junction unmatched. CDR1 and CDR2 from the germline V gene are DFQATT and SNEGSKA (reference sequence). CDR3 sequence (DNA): TGCAGTGCTAGCCAGGCTAGCGGGTGGGATGAGCAGTTCTTC. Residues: CSASQASGWDEQFF.

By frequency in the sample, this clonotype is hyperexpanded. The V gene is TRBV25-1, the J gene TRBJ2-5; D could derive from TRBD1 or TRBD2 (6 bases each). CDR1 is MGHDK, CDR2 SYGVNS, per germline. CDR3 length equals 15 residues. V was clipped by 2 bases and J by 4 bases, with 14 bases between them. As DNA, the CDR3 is TGTGCCAGCAGTGAACCGAGGGGGGCAGGAGAGACCCAGTACTTC. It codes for CASSEPRGAGETQYF.

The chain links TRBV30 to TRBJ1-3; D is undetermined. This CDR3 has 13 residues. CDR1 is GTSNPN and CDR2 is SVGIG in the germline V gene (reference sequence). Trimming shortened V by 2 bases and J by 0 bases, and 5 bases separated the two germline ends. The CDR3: CAWSRISGNTIYF. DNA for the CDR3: TGTGCCTGGAGTCGTATCTCTGGAAACACCATATATTTT.

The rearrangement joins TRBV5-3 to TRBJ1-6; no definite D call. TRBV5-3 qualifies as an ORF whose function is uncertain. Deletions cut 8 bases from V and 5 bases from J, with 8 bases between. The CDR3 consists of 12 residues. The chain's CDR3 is CASSLDNSPLHF. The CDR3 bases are TGTGCCAGCAGCCTGGATAATTCACCCCTCCACTTT.

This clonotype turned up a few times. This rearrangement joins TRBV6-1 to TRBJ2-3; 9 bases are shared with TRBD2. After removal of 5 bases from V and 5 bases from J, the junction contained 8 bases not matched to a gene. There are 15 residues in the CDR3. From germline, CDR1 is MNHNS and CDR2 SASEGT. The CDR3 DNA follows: TGTGCCAGCAGTACCCTCGCGGGGGGGAGAGATACGCAGTATTTT. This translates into CASSTLAGGRDTQYF.

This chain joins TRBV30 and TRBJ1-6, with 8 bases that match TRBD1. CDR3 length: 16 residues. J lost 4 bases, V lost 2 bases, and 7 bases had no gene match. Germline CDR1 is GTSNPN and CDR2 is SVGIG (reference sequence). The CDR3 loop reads CAWSQGARSYNSPLHF. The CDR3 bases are TGTGCCTGGAGTCAGGGGGCACGCTCTTATAATTCACCCCTCCACTTT.

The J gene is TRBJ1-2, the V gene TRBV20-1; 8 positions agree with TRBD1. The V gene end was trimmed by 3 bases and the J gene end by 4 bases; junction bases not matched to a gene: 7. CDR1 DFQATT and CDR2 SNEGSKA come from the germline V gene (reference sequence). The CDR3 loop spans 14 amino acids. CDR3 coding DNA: TGCAGTGCTAGGACGCGGACAGGGAGCTATGGCTACACCTTC. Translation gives CSARTRTGSYGYTF.